What follows are 16 T cell receptor beta chains derived from one specimen sequenced in a study of radiation and T cells in renal cell carcinoma (dated by TCRdb to 2018 to 2020). In the paper's terms, the time point label means: tumor resected at nephrectomy. What the treatment or condition label conveys for this sample: treatment-naive control, cytoreductive nephrectomy. Library preparation used the immunoSEQ multiplex PCR assay. As stored in TCRdb, this immuneACCESS dataset retains in-frame rearrangements with V and J assigned. A fraction of the clones does not appear; measured against another copy, unresolved V genes explain less than half of the discrepancy, and the remainder lacks a known reason. A total of around 17,000 clones appear in this sample, approximately 56% of them only once. 9.7% of the sample is taken by the ten largest. The material sequenced was tumor tissue, taken from a patient whose treatment was nephrectomy without radiotherapy. These TCRs come from a man in his forties or fifties with renal cell carcinoma.

The genes are TRBV19 and TRBJ2-5, with D perhaps TRBD1 (6 bases). The J call may be mistaken, given a closer DNA end match to TRBJ2-7. The germline V gene encodes CDR1 LNHDA and CDR2 SQIVND (reference sequence). The CDR3 has 15 amino acids. CDR3 loop: CASSPPGTRTYEQYF. DNA of the CDR3: TGTGCCAGTAGTCCGCCCGGGACACGAACCTACGAGCAGTACTTC.

V is TRBV9 and J is TRBJ2-1; no firm D call. The CDR3 covers 13 residues. V lost 3 bases and J 3 bases, leaving 7 bases between the germline ends. Germline V gene data show CDR1 as SGDLS and CDR2 as YYNGEE. Here the CDR3 DNA reads TGTGCCAGCAGCGGAGCTGGCTACAATGAGCAGTTCTTC. Protein sequence: CASSGAGYNEQFF.

The sample holds a few counts of this clone. The V call is TRBV6-5, the J call TRBJ1-6; 10 bases are shared with TRBD1. Germline lookup yields CDR1 MNHEY and CDR2 SVGAGI. The CDR3 contains 16 residues. V shed 3 bases and J 9 bases; nucleotides not matched to a gene: 8. The CDR3 region is CASSYLDRGFGSPLHF. The CDR3 coding sequence is TGTGCCAGCAGTTATCTGGACAGGGGGTTCGGTTCACCCCTCCACTTT.

The chain couples TRBV5-1 to TRBJ2-1, with 7 bases lining up with TRBD1. The germline V gene encodes CDR1 SGHRS and CDR2 YFSETQ. The CDR3 totals 16 residues. V was clipped by 4 bases and J by 0 bases; unmatched bases: 7. The CDR3 protein is CASSRSGQSSYNEQFF. CDR3 nucleotide sequence: TGCGCCAGCAGCAGGTCGGGACAGAGCTCCTACAATGAGCAGTTCTTC.

The chain has TRBV9 and TRBJ1-4; TRBD1 matches 7 bases. The CDR3 sequence is 15 residues long. The junction had 7 bases not matched to a gene; V was cut back by 1 base and J by 7 bases. CDR1 SGDLS and CDR2 YYNGEE come from the germline V gene. As DNA, the CDR3 is TGTGCCAGCAGCGTAAAGGGGACAGTCCCTGAAAAACTGTTTTTT. Translation: CASSVKGTVPEKLFF.

This chain joins TRBV14 and TRBJ2-7, with TRBD1 identical over 9 bases. The CDR3 is made up of 15 amino acids. Germline CDR1 reads SGHDN; CDR2 reads FVKESK. J gave up 0 bases and V 7 bases, and 7 bases lay outside the gene matches. The CDR3 sequence: CASTRGTGSSYEQYF. The DNA of the CDR3 is TGTGCCAGCACCAGAGGGACAGGGAGCTCCTACGAGCAGTACTTC. Full variable domain (outside the CDR3, taken from reference TRBV14 and TRBJ2-7): EAGVTQFPSHSVIEKGQTVTLRCDPISGHDNLYWYRRVMGKEIKFLLHFVKESKQDESGMPNNRFLAERTGGTYSTLKVQPAELEDSGVYFCASTRGTGSSYEQYFGPGTRLTVT.

The chain combines TRBV30 with TRBJ2-2; 9 bases fit TRBD2. The CDR3 totals 15 residues. CDR1 and CDR2 from the germline V gene are GTSNPN and SVGIG (reference sequence). V gave up 6 bases and J gave up 2 bases; unmatched junction bases: 7. CDR3: CACQRGAPNTGELFF. The CDR3 DNA sequence: TGTGCCTGTCAGCGGGGGGCCCCCAACACCGGGGAGCTGTTTTTT.

The chain is built from TRBV5-4 and TRBJ2-7, with 12 positions matching TRBD1. V was pared by 6 bases and J by 7 bases, with 5 bases of the junction left unmatched. Germline-derived CDR1 and CDR2 are SGHNT and YYREEE (reference sequence). The CDR3 has 13 residues. The CDR3 nucleotides read TGTGCCAGCACCCGGGACAGGGGGCGAGAGCAGTACTTC. This translates into CASTRDRGREQYF.

The V gene is TRBV11-2, the J gene TRBJ2-1, with 15 bases identical to TRBD2. The junction had 9 bases not matched to a gene; V was cut back by 5 bases and J by 7 bases. Germline CDR1 SGHAT, CDR2 FQNNGV. The CDR3 is 17 amino acids. The CDR3: CASSPRTSGGAWNEQFF. Written as DNA, the CDR3 is TGTGCCAGCAGCCCACGGACTAGCGGGGGGGCGTGGAATGAGCAGTTCTTC.

This clone was observed a single time. This sequence joins TRBV19 and TRBJ1-2, with no clear D. Germline assignment: CDR1 LNHDA and CDR2 SQIVND (reference sequence). V gave up 6 bases and J gave up 1 base, with 9 bases separating them. This CDR3 is built from 13 residues. The CDR3 reads CASRGSLNYGYTF. The CDR3 region has the DNA TGTGCCAGTAGGGGCAGTCTTAACTATGGCTACACCTTC.

The chain couples TRBV19 to TRBJ2-2; possibly TRBD1 for D (5 bases). CDR1 and CDR2 from the germline V gene are LNHDA and SQIVND (reference sequence). Trimming cost V 3 bases and J 2 bases, with 10 bases left between them. The CDR3 sequence is 15 residues long. The CDR3 is CASSMDDSNTGELFF. The CDR3 bases are TGTGCCAGTAGTATGGACGACAGTAACACCGGGGAGCTGTTTTTT.

This chain connects TRBV2 to TRBJ1-6; D is ambiguous. V was pared by 5 bases and J by 3 bases, with 8 bases between. The CDR3 has 14 residues. Germline lookup yields CDR1 SNHLY and CDR2 FYNNEI. The CDR3 is CASSSRGYNSPLHF. The CDR3 coding sequence is TGTGCCAGCAGTTCTCGGGGCTATAATTCACCCCTCCACTTT.

This clone was counted only a few times. The V gene is TRBV14, the J gene TRBJ2-3; no clear D gene. The ends were cut back, 4 bases at V and 0 bases at J, with 11 bases in the middle. CDR1 is SGHDN and CDR2 is FVKESK in the germline V gene. The CDR3 spans 15 residues. CDR3 sequence reads: CASSRAETSTDTQYF. The CDR3 nucleotides are TGTGCCAGCAGCCGGGCGGAGACTAGCACAGATACGCAGTATTTT.

The gene calls are TRBV19 and TRBJ1-2; D is perhaps TRBD1 (5 bases). This CDR3 is built from 14 residues. The germline gives CDR1 LNHDA, CDR2 SQIVND (reference sequence). V was cut by 7 bases and J by 2 bases, with 14 bases left in between. The DNA of the CDR3 is TGTGCCAGTATCGGGCAGGGAAAGAACTATGGCTACACCTTC. Protein product: CASIGQGKNYGYTF.

This clone is medium-sized. V is TRBV7-7 and J is TRBJ2-3; D possibly corresponds to TRBD1 (5 bases). Trimming pared 5 bases from V and 0 bases from J, leaving 12 bases between. Germline CDR1 reads SSHAT; CDR2 reads FNYEAQ (reference sequence). The CDR3 totals 15 residues. The CDR3 DNA sequence: TGTGCCAGCAGCCGTACAACAGGCAGCACAGATACGCAGTATTTT. Its protein is CASSRTTGSTDTQYF.

V and J are TRBV9 and TRBJ2-3; 8 nucleotides match TRBD2. The CDR3 runs 16 residues. Trimming at V came to 0 bases and at J to 7 bases, leaving 10 bases not matched to a gene. Germline CDR1 is SGDLS and CDR2 is YYNGEE. CDR3 protein: CASSVEAGGFLNTQYF. As DNA, the CDR3 is TGTGCCAGCAGCGTAGAGGCGGGGGGCTTTCTGAATACGCAGTATTTT.